The present T cell receptor (beta chain) was sequenced within a study of T cell responses to AZD1222 COVID-19 vaccine. Study outcomes and limitations: Spike-specific TCR depth and breadth grew after two AZD1222 doses. Baseline seropositives among AZD1222 recipients totaled only five to seven.

Sequencing used immunoSEQ multiplex PCR; TCRdb keeps in-frame clones, though not all of them. The repertoire holds 150,000 to 200,000 clones, with 80% to 95% as singletons. As to this clone: Its target is not known.

Germline assignment: CDR1 KGHSH and CDR2 LQKENI. CDR3 size: 13 residues. Trimming took off 2 bases at V and 2 bases at J, with 7 bases between the two ends. The TCR was taken from an adult in good health. The chain joins TRBV18 to TRBJ2-7; no reliable D call. Sequencing was performed on peripheral blood, taken on day 0 of AZD1222 vaccination. The DNA for the CDR3 is TGTGCCAGCTCACCAGGGAACACCTACGAGCAGTACTTC. Translation: CASSPGNTYEQYF.